This is a list of T cell receptor beta chains from one sample in a study of OX40 agonist ivuxolimab in advanced cancers. Libraries were prepared by immunoSEQ multiplex PCR; TCRdb keeps only in-frame clonotypes and omits some of them. Of approximately 82,000 clones in the sample, over 65% were seen once. Sequences were derived from CD4+ or CD8+ T cells sorted from blood, sampled in a trial of the OX40 agonist ivuxolimab. Receptor source: an adult with an advanced solid tumor such as melanoma, head and neck, liver or kidney cancer. The CDR3 runs from the conserved cysteine through the conserved F or W. The D gene is left open where the match is weak. Not every row has a clone size; where given, it reads once, few, many or a size class.

TRBJ2-5 - TRBV2 TRBD1 TGTGCCAGCGGGGACAGGGGTTTTAGAGAGACCCAGTACTTC CASGDRGFRETQYF
TRBJ2-1 - TRBV7-6 - TGTGCCAGCAGCTTAGCGCACAGGGAGGAGCAGTTCTTC CASSLAHREEQFF
TRBJ1-2 - TRBV7-2 - TGTGCCAGCAGCTTAGCTTCGGCAGGGCTCTCCGGCTACACCTTC CASSLASAGLSGYTF
TRBJ2-7 - TRBV29-1 TRBD2 TGCAGCGTTGATCTCAGCGGGGGGAACGAGCAGTACTTC CSVDLSGGNEQYF
TRBJ1-3 - TRBV11-2 - TGTGCCAGCAGCTTACACATCTCTGGAAACACCATATATTTT CASSLHISGNTIYF
TRBJ2-5 - TRBV30 - TGTGCCTGGAGAAGGCAGGCACAAGAGACCCAGTACTTC CAWRRQAQETQYF
TRBJ1-1 - TRBV6-6 - TGTGCCAGCAGTTCGACAGGTGGTAACACTGAAGCTTTCTTT CASSSTGGNTEAFF
TRBJ2-2 - TRBV19 - TGTGCCAGTACAAGGGGCAGGGGTACCGGGGAGCTGTTTTTT CASTRGRGTGELFF
TRBJ2-1 - TRBV5-4 TRBD2 TGTGCCAGCAGCTTGGGACTAGCTTCTTACAATGAGCAGTTCTTC CASSLGLASYNEQFF
TRBJ2-2 - TRBV7-2 - TGTGCCAGCAGGTTTACAGGGTCCGGGGAGCTGTTTTTT CASRFTGSGELFF
TRBJ1-4 - TRBV19 - TGTGCCAGTAGTTTGGGGGGTGCAACTAATGAAAAACTGTTTTTT CASSLGGATNEKLFF
TRBJ2-7 few TRBV30 TRBD1 TGTGCCTCCTCGGGACAGGGGGGCTCCGAGCAGTACTTC CASSGQGGSEQYF
TRBJ1-2 - TRBV7-2 TRBD1 TGTGCCAGCAGCCCCGGGACAGGGCAGAGTGGCTACACCTTC CASSPGTGQSGYTF
TRBJ1-5 - TRBV4-1 - TGCGCCAGCAGCCAAGATCAGGGTCAGCCCCAGCATTTT CASSQDQGQPQHF
TRBJ1-2 once TRBV27 - TGTGCCAGCAGCCCAGACACGGACTATGGCTACACCTTC CASSPDTDYGYTF
TRBJ1-4 - TRBV5-1 - TGCGCCAGCAGCTTGGAGGCAGGGCAAGAAAAACTGTTTTTT CASSLEAGQEKLFF
TRBJ2-7 - TRBV7-8 - TGTGCCAGCAGCCTTCGGGCGGGCCCATCCTACGAGCAGTACTTC CASSLRAGPSYEQYF
TRBJ1-6 - TRBV4-3 - TGCGCCAGCAGCCAAGAAACTAACCGATCACCCCTCCACTTT CASSQETNRSPLHF
TRBJ2-7 - TRBV5-6 - TGTGCCAGCAGCTACGACGTACTCTCCTACGAGCAGTACTTC CASSYDVLSYEQYF
TRBJ2-7 - TRBV2 - TGTGCCAGCATAACCTCCCGTCGGGCTCCCTCCTACGAGCAGTACTTC CASITSRRAPSYEQYF
TRBJ2-5 few TRBV29-1 TRBD2 TGCAGCGTTGTACCTAGCGGGGAGGGCCAGTACTTC CSVVPSGEGQYF
TRBJ1-3 - TRBV7-2 TRBD1 TGTGCCAGCAGCCGCTCTCAGGGGGTTGGAAACACCATATATTTT CASSRSQGVGNTIYF
TRBJ1-5 - TRBV4-3 TRBD1 TGCGCCAGCAGCGGTAAGGACAGGGAAGGCAATCAGCCCCAGCATTTT CASSGKDREGNQPQHF
TRBJ1-2 - TRBV18 TRBD1 TGTGCCAGCTCAGAGGGACAGGGCCCCACTAACTATGGCTACACCTTC CASSEGQGPTNYGYTF
TRBJ1-3 - TRBV28 TRBD1 TGTGCCAGCAGGCCCCCGACAGGGATTGGAAACACCATATATTTT CASRPPTGIGNTIYF
TRBJ2-6 - TRBV10-3 - TGTGCCATCCAAGCCAGGGCCTTAGGAGGGGCCAACGTCCTGACTTTC CAIQARALGGANVLTF
TRBJ1-5 - TRBV5-1 - TGCGCCAGCAGCCGGACAGCCCAGGGGCCCCAGCATTTT CASSRTAQGPQHF
TRBJ2-1 - TRBV11-2 - TGTGCCAGCAGCGCTCAGTTGAGCTCCTACAATGAGCAGTTCTTC CASSAQLSSYNEQFF
TRBJ2-3 - TRBV2 - TGTGCCAGCAGACTGACAGGGAGGCTCTGGGGTACGCAGTATTTT CASRLTGRLWGTQYF
TRBJ2-1 - TRBV18 - TGTGCCAGCTCACCACCTGGAGGGAATGAGCAGTTCTTC CASSPPGGNEQFF
TRBJ2-1 - TRBV2 - TGTGCCAGCACCCTCCCGAAAGACTACAATGAGCAGTTCTTC CASTLPKDYNEQFF
TRBJ2-4 - TRBV27 TRBD2 TGTGCCAGCAGTTTAACGGCGCTAGCGGGGGGCGTGAAGTACTTC CASSLTALAGGVKYF
TRBJ2-2 - TRBV5-6 - TGTGCCAGCAGCTTTCTCTCGGGGAACACCGGGGAGCTGTTTTTT CASSFLSGNTGELFF
TRBJ1-2 - TRBV29-1 TRBD1 TGCAGCGCCGGGACAGGGGGCAACTATGGCTACACCTTC CSAGTGGNYGYTF
TRBJ1-1 - TRBV11-2 TRBD1 TGTGCCAGCAGCACTCGGACAGGGCGTACTGAAGCTTTCTTT CASSTRTGRTEAFF
TRBJ2-3 few TRBV29-1 - TGCAGCGTTGAGGACATTAGCACAGATACGCAGTATTTT CSVEDISTDTQYF
TRBJ2-3 - TRBV6-1 TRBD1 TGTGCCAGCAGTGAGGGCGGGACAGGTCGGGCAGATACGCAGTATTTT CASSEGGTGRADTQYF
TRBJ1-5 - TRBV7-2 TRBD1 TGTGCCAGCAGCTTAGTATTGGGACAGGGAGACCAGCCCCAGCATTTT CASSLVLGQGDQPQHF
TRBJ2-2 - TRBV18 - TGTGCCAGCTCACCACCGACAGGGAGGGACACCGGGGAGCTGTTTTTT CASSPPTGRDTGELFF
TRBJ2-4 - TRBV4-1 TRBD1 TGCGCCAGCAGCCAAGATCGGACAGGGGGAAACATTCAGTACTTC CASSQDRTGGNIQYF
TRBJ2-1 - TRBV30 - TGTGCCTTGCCCCGGGTTGGGGGTTTGGATGAGCAGTTCTTC CALPRVGGLDEQFF
TRBJ2-7 - TRBV7-2 - TGTGCCAGCAGCTTAAACCGGGGGCAGTACTTC CASSLNRGQYF
TRBJ1-2 - TRBV7-9 - TGTGCCAGCAGCTTAGCGCAGGAAGACATCTATGGCTACACCTTC CASSLAQEDIYGYTF
TRBJ1-6 - TRBV6-5 TRBD1 TGTGCCAGCAGTTACACGGGGACAGGGGGCAGGACACCCCTCCACTTT CASSYTGTGGRTPLHF
TRBJ1-1 - TRBV7-2 - TGTGCCAGCAGCCACGCGAGTAGCCCTGAAGCTTTCTTT CASSHASSPEAFF